The clone carrying this T cell receptor (beta chain) was seen repeatedly, ten times or more. Its matching antigen is unknown. This sample stems from a study of early T cells in non-severe SARS-CoV-2 infection. Study-wide background: Chains were not paired, and sequencing was done on bulk RNA from unsorted whole blood. Findings of the study overall: Sequences matched to VDJdb favored anti-spike CD8 responses, while private and CD4 specificities were missed.

Each CDR3 protein gets one entry after TCRdb re-called the 5' RACE reads with MiXCR. The repertoire holds about 110,000 distinct CDR3 sequences, with about 12% as singletons. Sequenced sample: whole blood. This receptor was obtained from an adult who was a healthcare worker with PCR-confirmed SARS-CoV-2 infection or an uninfected control (not recorded which).

CDR3 sequence reads: CASSLGQAAYEQYF. The CDR3 DNA reads as TGTGCCAGCAGCTTAGGTCAGGCGGCCTACGAGCAGTACTTC. The genes are TRBV7-6 and TRBJ2-7, with unresolved D. The CDR3 covers 14 residues. From germline, CDR1 is SGHVS and CDR2 FNYEAQ. V was pared by 1 base and J by 2 bases, with 9 bases between.